Shown below are 4 T cell receptor beta chains from a single sample sequenced in a study of T cell responses to AZD1222 COVID-19 vaccine. Repertoires were generated with immunoSEQ multiplex PCR, while TCRdb's copy carries only in-frame clones and drops some. The repertoire consists of about 140,000 clones, with roughly 88% occurring once and the leading ten covering around 3.6%. This sample comprised peripheral blood, obtained on day 0 of AZD1222 vaccination. Every receptor here comes from an adult in good health.

V usage is TRBV11-3 and J usage is TRBJ2-7, with D possibly being TRBD2 (6 bases). The CDR3 runs 15 residues. Per the germline V gene, CDR1 is SGHNT and CDR2 is YENEEA. V was shortened by 1 base and J by 6 bases, with 16 bases between the two germline ends. DNA for the CDR3: TGTGCCAGCAGCTTAGGATCGGGACTTACCTCCGAGCAGTACTTC. This encodes CASSLGSGLTSEQYF.

The gene calls are TRBV7-5 and TRBJ2-3. TRBV7-5 is tagged as a pseudogene. This CDR3 region has 12 residues. CDR3 residues: CARGVGTDTQYF. The CDR3 bases are TGTGCCAGGGGGGTAGGCACAGATACGCAGTATTTT.

The chain's CDR3 is CASSPTWTAPATNEKLFF. The CDR3 DNA follows: TGTGCCAGCAGCCCGACTTGGACAGCCCCTGCAACTAATGAAAAACTGTTTTTT. The chain combines TRBV7-2 with TRBJ1-4, with D perhaps matching TRBD1 (6 bases). The CDR3 length is 18 residues. Trimming removed 5 bases at V and 0 bases at J, with 19 bases between. Germline CDR1 and CDR2: SGHTA and FQGNSA.

The chain recombines TRBV29-1 with TRBJ1-2; a possible D gene is TRBD1 (5 bases). Trimming removed 7 bases from V and 8 bases from J, with 11 bases in between. CDR1 is SQVTM and CDR2 is ANQGSEA in the germline V gene. The CDR3 covers 10 residues. The CDR3 reads CSEDDSGYTF. The CDR3 coding sequence is TGCAGCGAAGACGACAGCGGCTACACCTTC.